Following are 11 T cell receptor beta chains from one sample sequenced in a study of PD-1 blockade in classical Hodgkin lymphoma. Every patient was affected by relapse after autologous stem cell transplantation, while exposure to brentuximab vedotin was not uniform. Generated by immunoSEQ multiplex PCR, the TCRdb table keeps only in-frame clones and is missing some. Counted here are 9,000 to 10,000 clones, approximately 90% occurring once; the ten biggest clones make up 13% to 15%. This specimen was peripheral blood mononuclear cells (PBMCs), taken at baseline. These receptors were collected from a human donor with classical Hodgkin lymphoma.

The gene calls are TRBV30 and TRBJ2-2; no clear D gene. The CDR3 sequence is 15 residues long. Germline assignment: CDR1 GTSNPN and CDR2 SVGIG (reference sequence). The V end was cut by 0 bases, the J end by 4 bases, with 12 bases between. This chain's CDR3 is CAWSVPAVFTGELFF. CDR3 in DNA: TGTGCCTGGAGTGTACCGGCGGTCTTCACCGGGGAGCTGTTTTTT.

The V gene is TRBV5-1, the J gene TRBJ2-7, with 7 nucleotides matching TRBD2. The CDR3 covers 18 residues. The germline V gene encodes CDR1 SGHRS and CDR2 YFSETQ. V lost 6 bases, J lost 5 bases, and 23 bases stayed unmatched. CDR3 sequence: CASTQGPHLAEAPNEQYF. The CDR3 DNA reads TGCGCCAGCACTCAGGGTCCCCACCTAGCGGAGGCCCCCAACGAGCAGTACTTC.

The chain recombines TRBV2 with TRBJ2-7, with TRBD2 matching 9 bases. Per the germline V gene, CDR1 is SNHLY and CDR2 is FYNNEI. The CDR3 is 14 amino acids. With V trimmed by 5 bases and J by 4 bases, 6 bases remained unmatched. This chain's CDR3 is CASSYSGRGYEQYF. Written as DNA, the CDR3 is TGTGCCAGCAGTTATAGCGGGAGAGGGTACGAGCAGTACTTC.

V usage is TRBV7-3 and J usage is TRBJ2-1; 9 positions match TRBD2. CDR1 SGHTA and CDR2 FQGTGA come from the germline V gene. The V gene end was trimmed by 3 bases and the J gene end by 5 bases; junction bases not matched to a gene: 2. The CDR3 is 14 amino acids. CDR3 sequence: CASSLTSGNNEQFF. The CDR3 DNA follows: TGTGCCAGCAGCTTGACTAGCGGCAACAATGAGCAGTTCTTC.

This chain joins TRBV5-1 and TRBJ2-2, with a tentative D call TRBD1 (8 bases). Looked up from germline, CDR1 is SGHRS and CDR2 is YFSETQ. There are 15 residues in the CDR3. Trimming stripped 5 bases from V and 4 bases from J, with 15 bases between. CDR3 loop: CASSPTGGGTGELFF. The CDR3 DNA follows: TGCGCCAGCAGTCCCACAGGGGGGGGCACCGGGGAGCTGTTTTTT.

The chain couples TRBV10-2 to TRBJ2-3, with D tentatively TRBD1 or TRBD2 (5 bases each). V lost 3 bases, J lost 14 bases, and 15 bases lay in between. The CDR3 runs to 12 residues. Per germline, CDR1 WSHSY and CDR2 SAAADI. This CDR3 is CASSEPGTERYF. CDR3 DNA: TGCGCCAGCAGTGAACCCGGGACCGAGAGGTATTTT.

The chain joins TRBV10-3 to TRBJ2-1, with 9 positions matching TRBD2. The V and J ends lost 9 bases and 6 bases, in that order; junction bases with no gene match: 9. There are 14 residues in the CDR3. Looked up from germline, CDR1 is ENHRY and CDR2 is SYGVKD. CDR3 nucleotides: TGTGCCATACGTAGCGGGAGCTGGGGCAATGAGCAGTTCTTC. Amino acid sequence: CAIRSGSWGNEQFF.

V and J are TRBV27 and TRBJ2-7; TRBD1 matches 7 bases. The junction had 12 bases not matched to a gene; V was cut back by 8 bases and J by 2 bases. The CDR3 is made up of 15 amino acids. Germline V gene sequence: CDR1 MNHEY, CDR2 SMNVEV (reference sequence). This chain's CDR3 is CASHTGASVPYEQYF. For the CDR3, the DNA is TGTGCCAGCCATACAGGGGCCTCCGTTCCCTACGAGCAGTACTTC.

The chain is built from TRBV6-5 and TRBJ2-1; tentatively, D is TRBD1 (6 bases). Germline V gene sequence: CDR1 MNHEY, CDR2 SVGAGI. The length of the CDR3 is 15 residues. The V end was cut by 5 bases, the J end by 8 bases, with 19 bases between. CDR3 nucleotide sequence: TGTGCCAGCAGTCGCAGACAGGCGGCTTGGGATGAGCAGTTCTTC. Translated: CASSRRQAAWDEQFF.

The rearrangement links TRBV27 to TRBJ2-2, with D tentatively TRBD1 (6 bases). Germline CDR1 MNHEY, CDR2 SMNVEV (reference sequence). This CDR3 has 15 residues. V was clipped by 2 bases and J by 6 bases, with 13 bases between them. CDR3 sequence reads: CASSLTTTGPGELFF. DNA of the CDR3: TGTGCCAGCAGTTTAACCACTACAGGGCCCGGGGAGCTGTTTTTT.

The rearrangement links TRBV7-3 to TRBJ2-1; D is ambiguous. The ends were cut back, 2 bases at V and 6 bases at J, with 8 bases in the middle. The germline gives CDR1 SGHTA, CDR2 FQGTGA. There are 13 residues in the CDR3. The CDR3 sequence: CASSLGFGNEQFF. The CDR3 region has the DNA TGTGCCAGCAGCTTAGGTTTCGGCAATGAGCAGTTCTTC.